The clone carrying this TCR beta chain was found many times. The antigen is not known. V gave up 7 bases and J gave up 9 bases, with 14 bases separating them. The germline V gene has CDR1 SGHKS and CDR2 YYEKEE (reference sequence). This CDR3 contains 12 residues. The data belong to a study of response to subunit inactivated influenza vaccine. General study results and limits: New T cells are recruited in small numbers by each seasonal influenza vaccination, according to the authors' suggestion.

MiXCR was run by TCRdb on the RT-PCR reads, yielding one entry per CDR3 protein. The sample has some 850,000 distinct CDR3 sequences; about a fifth are singletons. J is TRBJ2-1 and V is TRBV5-5; D remains unclear. The source material was PBMCs from blood, sampled 5 days after vaccination. The source of this sequence is a man between 45 and 60 years old who received an inactivated influenza vaccine. Written as DNA, the CDR3 is TGTGCCAGCGCGGAACAATACGTTGAGCAGTTCTTC. It specifies CASAEQYVEQFF.